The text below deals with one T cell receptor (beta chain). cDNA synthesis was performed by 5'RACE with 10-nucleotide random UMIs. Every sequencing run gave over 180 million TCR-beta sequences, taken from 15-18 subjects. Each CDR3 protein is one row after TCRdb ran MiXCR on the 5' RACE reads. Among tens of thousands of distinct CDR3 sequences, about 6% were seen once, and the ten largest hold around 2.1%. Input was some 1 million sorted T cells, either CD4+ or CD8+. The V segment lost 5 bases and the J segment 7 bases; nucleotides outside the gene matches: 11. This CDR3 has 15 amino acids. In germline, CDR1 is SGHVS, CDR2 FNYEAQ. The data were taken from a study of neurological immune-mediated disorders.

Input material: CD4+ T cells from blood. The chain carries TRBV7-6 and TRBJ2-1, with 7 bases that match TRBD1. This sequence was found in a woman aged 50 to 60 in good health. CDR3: CASSLGTATVNEQFF. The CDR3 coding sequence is TGTGCCAGCAGCCTGGGGACAGCGACCGTAAATGAGCAGTTCTTC.